This is a list of T cell receptor beta chains from one sample in a study of blood T cell repertoires in COVID-19. Profiled with immunoSEQ multiplex PCR; TCRdb holds only in-frame clones, not every one. This sample has some 150,000 clones; 80% to 90% occur once, and the top ten carry approximately 10%. Material for sequencing was peripheral blood. Receptor source: a woman in her forties or fifties with acute or convalescent COVID-19. Both conserved end residues are part of each CDR3. The order of the fields is CDR3 protein, CDR3 DNA, V gene, J gene, clone size, D gene. The D gene is left open where the match is weak. Part of the rows lack a size; the others show once, few, many or a class for expanded clones.

CASSQEGTGGVGNTIYF	TGTGCCAGCAGCCAAGAAGGGACAGGGGGCGTAGGAAACACCATATATTTT	TRBV3-1/TRBV3-2	TRBJ1-3	once	TRBD1
CASMDRANSPLHF	TGTGCCTCTATGGACAGGGCTAATTCACCCCTCCACTTT	TRBV19	TRBJ1-6	once	TRBD1
CASSRDSNYGYTF	TGCGCCAGCAGCCGGGACAGCAACTATGGCTACACCTTC	TRBV10-1	TRBJ1-2	-	TRBD1
CAGGGQGNQPQHF	TGTGCCGGGGGCGGACAGGGGAATCAGCCCCAGCATTTT	TRBV6-5	TRBJ1-5	-	TRBD1
CASSLDGTNSYEQYF	TGTGCCAGCAGCTTAGACGGGACTAACTCCTACGAGCAGTACTTC	TRBV11-2	TRBJ2-7	-	TRBD2
CASSLGPGLASNTGELFF	TGCGCCAGCAGCTTGGGGCCGGGACTAGCGTCGAACACCGGGGAGCTGTTTTTT	TRBV5-1	TRBJ2-2	-	TRBD2
CASSPGTGRETDTQYF	TGCGCCAGCAGCCCCGGGACAGGGAGAGAAACAGATACGCAGTATTTT	TRBV5-1	TRBJ2-3	-	TRBD1
CASSESAGGTDTQYF	TGCGCCAGCAGTGAGTCGGCGGGGGGGACAGATACGCAGTATTTT	TRBV10-2	TRBJ2-3	-	TRBD2
CASTGDHSPLHF	TGTGCCAGTACAGGGGACCATTCACCCCTCCACTTT	TRBV2	TRBJ1-6	once	TRBD1
CASSIRTSWEQYF	TGTGCCAGTAGTATTCGGACTTCCTGGGAGCAGTACTTC	TRBV19	TRBJ2-7	few	-
CASSSGQVIAKNIQYF	TGTGCCAGCAGTTCGGGACAGGTCATAGCCAAAAACATTCAGTACTTC	TRBV2	TRBJ2-4	few	TRBD1
CATCRQVTDTQYF	TGTGCCACCTGTAGACAAGTCACAGATACGCAGTATTTT	TRBV27	TRBJ2-3	-	-
CAWSDPDRGLRYTF	TGTGCCTGGAGCGACCCGGACAGGGGGCTTCGCTACACCTTC	TRBV30	TRBJ1-2	-	TRBD1
CASSPDRIYGYTF	TGTGCCAGCTCACCCGACAGGATCTATGGCTACACCTTC	TRBV18	TRBJ1-2	-	-
CASSYDGRGPGGNQPQHF	TGTGCCAGCAGCTACGACGGTAGGGGACCCGGGGGTAATCAGCCCCAGCATTTT	TRBV3-1/TRBV3-2	TRBJ1-5	-	-
CASSVEGGSTGELFF	TGTGCCAGCAGCGTAGAGGGGGGGAGCACCGGGGAGCTGTTTTTT	TRBV9	TRBJ2-2	-	-
CASSWTGWDTEAFF	TGTGCCAGCAGTTGGACAGGGTGGGACACTGAAGCTTTCTTT	TRBV28	TRBJ1-1	-	TRBD1
CASSFRTGLLVATNEKLFF	TGTGCCAGCAGCTTTAGGACAGGTCTCCTTGTTGCAACTAATGAAAAACTGTTTTTT	TRBV7-9	TRBJ1-4	-	TRBD1
CASSFDRGNTGELFF	TGCGCCAGCAGCTTCGACAGGGGGAACACCGGGGAGCTGTTTTTT	TRBV5-1	TRBJ2-2	-	TRBD1
CASSYSYRNEKLFF	TGTGCCAGCAGTTACTCGTATAGAAATGAAAAACTGTTTTTT	TRBV6-5	TRBJ1-4	-	-
CASSEDRVSWTF	TGCGCCAGCAGCGAAGACAGGGTTTCTTGGACCTTC	TRBV5-1	TRBJ1-2	-	TRBD1
CASSPSTGWGEKLFF	TGTGCCAGCAGTCCCTCTACAGGGTGGGGTGAAAAACTGTTTTTT	TRBV27	TRBJ1-4	-	-
CASSQAPLTSGLMDTQYF	TGCGCCAGCAGCCAAGCCCCCCTGACTAGCGGGCTGATGGATACGCAGTATTTT	TRBV4-3	TRBJ2-3	-	TRBD2
CASSEGDGWEQFF	TGTGCCAGCAGCGAGGGGGATGGTTGGGAGCAGTTCTTC	TRBV9	TRBJ2-1	-	-
CASSPSGSTDTQYF	TGCGCCAGCTCTCCTAGCGGGAGCACAGATACGCAGTATTTT	TRBV5-1	TRBJ2-3	once	TRBD2
CASSTGSSYEQYF	TGCGCCAGTTCGACAGGGTCATCCTACGAGCAGTACTTC	TRBV4-1	TRBJ2-7	-	TRBD1